In its sample, the clone carrying this T cell receptor beta chain was seen a few times. Its antigen remains unidentified. Unique molecular identifiers had been added to the TCR beta cDNA libraries. T cells numbering about 0.85 to 11 million gave rise to 500,000 or so cDNA molecules. TCRdb processed the PCR reads anew with MiXCR; each CDR3 protein has one entry. This sample has roughly 570,000 distinct CDR3 sequences, with 34% found just once. This sample is part of a study of post-analysis software for immune sequencing data. Overall study context: Both relapsing-remitting and secondary progressive multiple sclerosis featured among the disease courses, as did progressive-relapsing multiple sclerosis. General observations from the study: Pronounced co-clustering by F measure was evident among identically batched samples. Normalized Chao1 diversity was significantly reduced in patients versus controls. Patients had higher frequencies than controls of roughly five TRBV segments, including TRBV5-6, TRBV5-1 and TRBV20-1.

Per the germline V gene, CDR1 is SQVTM and CDR2 is ANQGSEA. The CDR3 has 15 residues. The V segment lost 1 base and the J segment 1 base; nucleotides outside the gene matches: 6. The J gene is TRBJ2-7, the V gene TRBV29-1; 8 nucleotides match TRBD1. The specimen was blood. This TCR derives from a girl aged 2-17 years with multiple sclerosis. The DNA of the CDR3 is TGCAGCGTTGAAGTTTTGGACAGGGCTTCCTACGAGCAGTACTTC. It specifies CSVEVLDRASYEQYF.